The entry below describes one T cell receptor (beta chain). The specificity of this receptor is unknown. No base quality values were provided; no much bigger clone lies one nucleotide off. This sample is drawn from a study of post-analysis software for immune sequencing data (dated by TCRdb to 2013 to 2016). Regarding the study in general: Relapsing-remitting, secondary progressive and progressive-relapsing multiple sclerosis were recorded as disease courses, and subtype annotation was lacking for some patients. A subset of samples was prepared in parallel using single-end sample barcoding, then pooled and co-amplified after Illumina adapter ligation. The patient repertoires were set against roughly eleven previously published healthy control repertoires from donors whose ages ranged from 6 to 25 years. The research as a whole found: Multiple sclerosis patients had significantly lower normalized Chao1 diversity than controls, a result that suggests substantial peripheral T-cell clonal expansion. The multiple sclerosis patient group was slightly younger than the control group. Patients showed significantly higher frequencies than controls for roughly 5 TRBV segments, among them TRBV5-6, TRBV5-1 and TRBV20-1. When samples were clustered directly using the F measure, samples prepared in the same batch co-clustered strongly, which prompted a batch-effect correction.

To demonstrate the VDJtools post-analysis software, the study profiled TCR beta repertoires from the peripheral blood of 10 to 15 young patients with multiple sclerosis. The multiple sclerosis patients were children and adolescents ranging in age from about 6 to 16 years. The library was produced with PCR. Sequencing relied on an Illumina HiSeq 2500. To reduce PCR and sequencing biases, unique molecular identifiers were built into the TCR beta cDNA libraries. Roughly 0.5 million cDNA molecules were obtained per 1 to 10 million input T cells, so each molecule approximated one T cell. The patient libraries were prepared and sequenced using the same protocol as the earlier healthy control dataset. Samples belonging to the same batch were prepared together, multiplexed and sequenced on a shared HiSeq lane. In the authors' own workflow: Raw barcoded reads were processed with MIGEC, discarding single-read molecular identifier groups before consensus assembly and CDR3 extraction. VDJtools was used for post-analysis of the clonotype tables, and diversity was normalized by down-sampling every dataset to the size of the smallest sample. Repertoire overlap clustering matched CDR3 amino acid but not nucleotide sequences to correct batch-related cross-sample contamination. TCRdb handled the public reads itself, with Q25 trimming in fastp and clone calling in MiXCR, and kept productive beta chains. A single entry per CDR3 protein holds the most common genes and DNA from its merged rows. The V and J calls follow TCRdb's processing rather than the paper's. For this sample the table gives 450,000 to 650,000 distinct CDR3 sequences, of which around 47% were detected only once. About 1.5% of the sample lies in the top ten.

V is clipped by 5 bases and J by 2 bases, and the sequence between their germline boundaries is 10 bases long. The CDR3 runs 13 residues from the cysteine to the phenylalanine. Only the CDR3 portion is preserved as DNA: 39 bases, with reading frame beginning at the first base. The chain uses TRBV12-3 or TRBV12-4 and TRBJ2-7; no D gene can be assigned with confidence. This receptor was taken from a girl between 5 and 17 years old with multiple sclerosis. The sequenced sample was blood. The CDR3 region reads CASSGHFPYEQYF. The DNA sequence is given as TGTGCCAGCAGTGGGCATTTCCCCTACGAGCAGTACTTC.